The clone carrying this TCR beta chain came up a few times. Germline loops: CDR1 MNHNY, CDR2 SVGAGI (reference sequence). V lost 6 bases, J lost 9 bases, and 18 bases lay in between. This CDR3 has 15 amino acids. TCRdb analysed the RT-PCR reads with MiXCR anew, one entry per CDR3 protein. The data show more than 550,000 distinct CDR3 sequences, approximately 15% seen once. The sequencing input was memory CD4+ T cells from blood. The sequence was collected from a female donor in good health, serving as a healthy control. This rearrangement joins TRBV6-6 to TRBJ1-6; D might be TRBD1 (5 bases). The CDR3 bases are TGTGCCAGCAGCCGTCTAGGGGCCGGCGGTTCACCCCTCCACTTT. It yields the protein CASSRLGAGGSPLHF.